The 9 T cell receptor beta chains in this list originate from one sample, sequenced in a study of cytomegalovirus exposure and HLA in healthy donors. TCRdb's table, derived via immunoSEQ multiplex PCR, lists solely in-frame clones and lacks some. Seen here are 95,000 to 150,000 clones, around 89% observed once, and the top ten hold about 6.9%. The sample was PBMCs. The receptors come from a woman under 30 in good health and CMV-seropositive.

The chain has TRBV9 and TRBJ1-2; 9 nucleotides align to TRBD1. The V and J ends lost 3 bases and 0 bases, in that order; junction bases with no gene match: 9. There are 17 residues in the CDR3. The germline CDR1 and CDR2 sequences are SGDLS and YYNGEE. Written as DNA, the CDR3 is TGTGCCAGCAGCGCATCCACAGGGGGCATAGCTAACTATGGCTACACCTTC. Translated, it gives CASSASTGGIANYGYTF.

J is TRBJ1-1 and V is TRBV4-1; unclear D gene. The germline CDR1 and CDR2 sequences are MGHRA and YSYEKL. V was shortened by 4 bases and J by 2 bases, with 11 bases between the two germline ends. The CDR3 covers 14 residues. The CDR3 DNA is TGCGCCAGCAGCCCCAGAACCTCAAACACTGAAGCTTTCTTT. Its translation: CASSPRTSNTEAFF.

This chain joins TRBV27 and TRBJ2-1; TRBD2 matches at 8 bases. V lost 6 bases to trimming and J lost 6 bases; unmatched junction nucleotides: 13. The CDR3 runs to 16 residues. Germline V gene lookup returns CDR1 MNHEY and CDR2 SMNVEV (reference sequence). In DNA form, the CDR3 reads TGTGCCAGCAGACGCGCCCGAGCGGGAGTGGGCAATGAGCAGTTCTTC. Translation gives CASRRARAGVGNEQFF.

The chain has TRBV27 and TRBJ2-1; 10 bases are shared with TRBD2. Germline V gene data show CDR1 as MNHEY and CDR2 as SMNVEV (reference sequence). V trimming: 5 bases; J trimming: 11 bases; junction bases outside the gene matches: 12. There are 15 residues in the CDR3. The CDR3 sequence is CASSLRASGGQQQFF. DNA for the CDR3: TGTGCCAGCAGTCTGAGGGCTAGCGGGGGCCAACAGCAGTTCTTC.

The CDR3 DNA is TGTGCCAGCAGCTTGGGCACAGTTCAGCCCCAGCATTTT. It encodes CASSLGTVQPQHF. This sequence joins TRBV5-6 and TRBJ1-5; D gene unclear. Per the germline V gene, CDR1 is SGHDT and CDR2 is YYEEEE. CDR3 length: 13 residues. V lost 0 bases to trimming and J lost 6 bases, with 7 bases between them.

This clone has a handful of counts. The rearrangement uses TRBV4-2 and TRBJ2-1; the match to TRBD2 covers 11 bases. V lost 5 bases to trimming and J lost 2 bases; unmatched junction nucleotides: 8. Germline loops: CDR1 LGHNA, CDR2 YNFKEQ. The CDR3 is 17 residues long. DNA of the CDR3: TGTGCCAGCAGCAAGGGACTAGCGGACAGACCCTACAATGAGCAGTTCTTC. This gives the protein CASSKGLADRPYNEQFF.

V gene TRBV28 combines with J gene TRBJ2-1, with 12 bases fitting TRBD1. The CDR3 has 14 amino acids. Trimming at V came to 7 bases and at J to 7 bases, leaving 5 bases not matched to a gene. Germline V gives CDR1 MDHEN, CDR2 SYDVKM. CDR3 DNA sequence: TGTGCCAGCACGGGGACAGGGGGCCGGAATGAGCAGTTCTTC. Translation gives CASTGTGGRNEQFF.

The J gene is TRBJ1-2, the V gene TRBV14; maybe TRBD1 (5 bases). The CDR3 is 14 residues long. Germline V CDR1 and CDR2: SGHDN, FVKESK. V lost 4 bases and J lost 8, with 17 bases in between. The CDR3 sequence is CASSRDSGSWGYTF. The CDR3 DNA reads TGTGCCAGCAGCCGCGATTCAGGGTCTTGGGGCTACACCTTC.

V usage is TRBV19 and J usage is TRBJ1-4; D gene uncertain. This CDR3 is 12 amino acids long. V was trimmed by 3 bases and J by 14 bases, leaving 13 bases between them. Per germline, CDR1 LNHDA and CDR2 SQIVND (reference sequence). Here the CDR3 reads CASSMDSVGLFF. The CDR3 DNA sequence: TGTGCCAGTAGTATGGACTCCGTAGGGCTGTTTTTT.